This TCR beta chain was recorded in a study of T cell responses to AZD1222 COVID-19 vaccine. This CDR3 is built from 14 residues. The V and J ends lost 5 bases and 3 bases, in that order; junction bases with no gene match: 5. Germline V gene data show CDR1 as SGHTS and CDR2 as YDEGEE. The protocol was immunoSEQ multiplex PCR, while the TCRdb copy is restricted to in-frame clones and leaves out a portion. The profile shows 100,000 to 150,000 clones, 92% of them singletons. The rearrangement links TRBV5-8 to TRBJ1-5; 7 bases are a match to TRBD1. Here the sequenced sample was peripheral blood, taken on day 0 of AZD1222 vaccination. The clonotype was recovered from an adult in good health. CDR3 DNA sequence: TGTGCCAGCAGGAAAACAGGGGTCAATCAGCCCCAGCATTTT. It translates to CASRKTGVNQPQHF.